Below, 7 T cell receptor beta chains from the same sample are listed, as sequenced in a study of PD-1 blockade in mismatch repair-deficient tumors. The protocol was immunoSEQ multiplex PCR, while the TCRdb copy is restricted to in-frame clones and leaves out a portion. Of about 68,000 clones in the sample, approximately 82% are singletons; the top ten hold 4.5% to 7%. Material: peripheral blood, obtained 2 weeks after starting pembrolizumab. The receptors stem from an adult with mismatch repair-deficient cancer.

This clone has more than one count but fewer than ten. The V gene is TRBV11-3, the J gene TRBJ2-1; D is uncertain. The CDR3 is 12 residues long. CDR1 is SGHNT, CDR2 YENEEA, per germline. The V end was cut by 5 bases, the J end by 7 bases, with 9 bases between. This CDR3 reads CASSRSSNEQFF. The CDR3 DNA sequence: TGTGCCAGCAGCCGAAGTTCGAATGAGCAGTTCTTC. The entire variable domain, with the rest obtained from reference TRBV11-3 and TRBJ2-1, is as follows: EAGVVQSPRYKIIEKKQPVAFWCNPISGHNTLYWYLQNLGQGPELLIRYENEEAVDDSQLPKDRFSAERLKGVDSTLKIQPAELGDSAVYLCASSRSSNEQFFGPGTRLTVL.

This clone was picked up a small number of times. This chain joins TRBV2 and TRBJ2-7; D not certain. This CDR3 comprises 12 residues. In germline, CDR1 is SNHLY, CDR2 FYNNEI. Trimming cost V 4 bases and J 3 bases, with 7 bases left between them. For the CDR3, the DNA is TGTGCCAGCAGTGTTAGCATCTACGAGCAGTACTTC. Encoded protein: CASSVSIYEQYF.

CDR3 loop: CASSLYGRGSNQPQHF. DNA for the CDR3: TGTGCCAGCAGCTTGTACGGCAGGGGATCCAATCAGCCCCAGCATTTT. The chain employs TRBV5-6 and TRBJ1-5; D is possibly TRBD1 (6 bases). The length of the CDR3 is 16 residues. Trimming shortened V by 1 base and J by 3 bases, and 14 bases separated the two germline ends. CDR1 is SGHDT, CDR2 YYEEEE, per germline. The full variable domain, in which reference TRBV5-6 and TRBJ1-5 provide the parts outside the CDR3, is DAGVTQSPTHLIKTRGQQVTLRCSPKSGHDTVSWYQQALGQGPQFIFQYYEEEERQRGNFPDRFSGHQFPNYSSELNVNALLLGDSALYLCASSLYGRGSNQPQHFGDGTRLSIL.

The chain uses TRBV9 and TRBJ2-7; weak D call: TRBD2 (5 bases). CDR3 length equals 14 residues. V lost 0 bases to trimming and J lost 1 base, with 8 bases between them. Germline-derived CDR1 and CDR2 are SGDLS and YYNGEE. The DNA of the CDR3 is TGTGCCAGCAGCGTAGACCAGCGGTCCTACGAGCAGTACTTC. Translating gives CASSVDQRSYEQYF. The full variable domain, its missing parts supplied by reference TRBV9 and TRBJ2-7, is DSGVTQTPKHLITATGQRVTLRCSPRSGDLSVYWYQQSLDQGLQFLIQYYNGEERAKGNILERFSAQQFPDLHSELNLSSLELGDSALYFCASSVDQRSYEQYFGPGTRLTVT.

The chain carries TRBV13 and TRBJ2-1; 8 bases match TRBD1. Germline V lookup: CDR1 PRHDT, CDR2 FYEKMQ (reference sequence). There are 12 residues in the CDR3. With 1 base clipped from V and 12 bases from J, the junction kept 2 bases outside the gene matches. The CDR3 here is CASSLDGQGQFF. The CDR3 nucleotides read TGTGCCAGCAGCTTAGACGGACAGGGGCAGTTCTTC.

The chain employs TRBV9 and TRBJ2-3; 12 positions match TRBD2. Trimming took 3 bases from V and 0 from J; bases not matched to a gene: 11. This CDR3 has 19 amino acids. Per the germline V gene, CDR1 is SGDLS and CDR2 is YYNGEE. The CDR3 DNA sequence: TGTGCCAGCAGCGCCAAGACCAGGGGGACTAGCGGGAGCACAGATACGCAGTATTTT. It yields the protein CASSAKTRGTSGSTDTQYF.

The chain uses TRBV5-6 and TRBJ2-1, with D unclear. The CDR3 has 15 residues. Germline CDR1 SGHDT, CDR2 YYEEEE. The ends were cut back, 1 base at V and 4 bases at J, with 12 bases in the middle. CDR3 region: CASSLTSSPYNEQFF. As DNA, the CDR3 is TGTGCCAGCAGCTTGACGTCTTCACCTTACAATGAGCAGTTCTTC.